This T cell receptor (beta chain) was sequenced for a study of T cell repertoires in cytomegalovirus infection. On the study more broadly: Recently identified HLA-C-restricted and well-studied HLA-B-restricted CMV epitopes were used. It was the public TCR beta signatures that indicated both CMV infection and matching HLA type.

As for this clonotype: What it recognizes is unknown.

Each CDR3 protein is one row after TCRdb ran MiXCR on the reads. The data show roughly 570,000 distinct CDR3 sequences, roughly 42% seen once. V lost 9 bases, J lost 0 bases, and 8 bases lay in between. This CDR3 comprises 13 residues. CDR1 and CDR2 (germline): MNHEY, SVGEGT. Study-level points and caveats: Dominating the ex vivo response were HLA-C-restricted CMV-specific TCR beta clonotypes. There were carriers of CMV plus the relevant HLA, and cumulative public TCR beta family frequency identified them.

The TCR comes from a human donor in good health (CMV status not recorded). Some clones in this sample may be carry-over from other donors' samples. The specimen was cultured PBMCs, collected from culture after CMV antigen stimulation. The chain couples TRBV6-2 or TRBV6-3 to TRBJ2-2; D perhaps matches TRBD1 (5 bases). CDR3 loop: CASDRSNTGELFF. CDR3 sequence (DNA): TGTGCCAGTGACAGATCGAACACCGGGGAGCTGTTTTTT.